What follows are 18 T cell receptor beta chains derived from one specimen sequenced in a study of T cells in Graves' hyperthyroidism and ophthalmopathy (dated by TCRdb to the late 2010s). The method was multiplex PCR. TCRdb names Illumina HiSeq 2000 as the instrument used. The TCR beta CDR3 regions were amplified from the RNA transcripts. The TCR CDR3 was subjected to a first round of RT-PCR using the HTBI primer set and the Qiagen OneStep RT-PCR kit. The public reads were reanalyzed by TCRdb: fastp trimming at Q25, MiXCR alignment, in-frame beta chains only. Merged by CDR3 protein, the rows form single entries marked with the most common genes and DNA. The sample data list about 400,000 distinct CDR3 sequences, and just under 15% of these were observed just once. 32% of the sample comes from the top ten. Specimen: blood. The receptors shown here come from a woman in her twenties or thirties with Graves' hyperthyroidism.

Concerning this clonotype itself: Being one base from a much bigger clone, this may be a read error. The CDR3 loop is CASSDANSYNQPQHF. The CDR3 coding sequence is TGTGCCAGCAGTGATGCGAACAGTTACAATCAGCCCCAGCATTTT. The chain uses TRBV2 and TRBJ1-5; D unclear. Trimming cost V 3 bases and J 3 bases, with 12 bases left between them. CDR3 size: 15 residues. Germline CDR1 reads SNHLY; CDR2 reads FYNNEI.

The genes are TRBV4-1 and TRBJ2-7; 8 bases fit TRBD2. The CDR3 length is 18 residues. Germline assignment: CDR1 MGHRA and CDR2 YSYEKL. V trimming: 1 base; J trimming: 3 bases; junction bases outside the gene matches: 14. The CDR3, as DNA: TGCGCCAGCAGCCAAGGAGGTTTGACACCGGGAGGGGACTACGAGCAGTACTTC. It codes for CASSQGGLTPGGDYEQYF.

The chain is built from TRBV20-1 and TRBJ1-2; 9 bases agree with TRBD1. The CDR3 runs to 13 residues. Germline V lookup: CDR1 DFQATT, CDR2 SNEGSKA (reference sequence). The J segment lost 5 bases and the V segment lost 5 bases, leaving 6 bases of the junction unmatched. The CDR3 region has the DNA TGCAGTGCTTGGGACAGGGTGGGTTATGGCTACACCTTC. It encodes CSAWDRVGYGYTF.

CDR3 residues: CASSDGTGLAGERAKNIQYF. CDR3 bases: TGTGCCAGCAGCGATGGGACGGGACTAGCGGGAGAGAGAGCCAAAAACATTCAGTACTTC. The chain couples TRBV9 to TRBJ2-4; 14 bases fit TRBD2. The CDR3 spans 20 residues. Unmatched junction bases numbered 11, after V lost 3 bases and J lost 0 bases. Germline CDR1 reads SGDLS; CDR2 reads YYNGEE.

This clonotype showed up many times. This chain uses TRBV20-1 with TRBJ2-1; D remains unclear. The germline CDR1 and CDR2 sequences are DFQATT and SNEGSKA (reference sequence). This CDR3 contains 17 residues. V gave up 5 bases and J gave up 1 base, with 21 bases separating them. CDR3 sequence: CSAPSKKSGGSYNEQFF. In nucleotides, the CDR3 is TGCAGTGCTCCAAGCAAGAAGTCTGGTGGTTCCTACAATGAGCAGTTCTTC.

This clonotype was recorded only once. The gene calls are TRBV3-1 and TRBJ2-5, with 12 bases matching TRBD1. The germline CDR1 and CDR2 sequences are LGHDT and YNNKEL (reference sequence). J was trimmed by 5 bases and V by 0 bases; bases with no gene match: 7. The CDR3 has 17 residues. CDR3 in DNA: TGTGCCAGCAGCCAAGACCCGGGACAGGGGGCTGGGGAGACCCAGTACTTC. Its translation is CASSQDPGQGAGETQYF.

This clonotype was seen once. This could be a read error, since a much larger clone is one nucleotide away. The chain has TRBV7-9 and TRBJ1-1, with D possibly TRBD1 on 5 matching bases. The germline V gene encodes CDR1 SEHNR and CDR2 FQNEAQ (reference sequence). The length of the CDR3 is 16 residues. For the CDR3, the DNA is TGTGCCAGCAGCTCATCCAGGGAGACTCTAGACACTGGAGCTTTCTTT. This gives the protein CASSSSRETLDTGAFF.

This clonotype was counted many times. V usage is TRBV2 and J usage is TRBJ2-3; TRBD2 matches at 7 bases. The CDR3 contains 14 residues. CDR1 and CDR2 (germline): SNHLY, FYNNEI. The junction had 4 bases not matched to a gene; V was cut back by 7 bases and J by 0 bases. The CDR3 region has the DNA TGTGCCAGCACCCCCGGGAGGAGCACAGATACGCAGTATTTT. It yields the protein CASTPGRSTDTQYF.

Concerning this clonotype itself: A much bigger clone sits one base away, suggesting this may be a read error. The rearrangement links TRBV30 to TRBJ2-2, with D perhaps TRBD2 (6 bases). Per germline, CDR1 GTSNPN and CDR2 SVGIG (reference sequence). CDR3 size: 11 residues. CDR3 in amino acids: CAWSVHRELLF. Here the CDR3 DNA reads TGTGCCTGGAGTGTACACCGGGAGCTGCTTTTT. Full variable domain (remainder filled in from reference TRBV30 and TRBJ2-2): SQTIHQWPATLVQPVGSPLSLECTVEGTSNPNLYWYRQAAGRGLQLLFYSVGIGQISSEVPQNLSASRPQDRQFILSSKKLLLSDSGFYLCAWSVHRELLFGEGSRLTVL.

This clonotype came up a few times. The rearrangement uses TRBV7-9 and TRBJ1-6; D gene unclear. CDR3 length: 15 residues. Germline CDR1 SEHNR, CDR2 FQNEAQ (reference sequence). Trimming took 1 base from V and 4 from J, leaving 8 bases between them. In DNA form, the CDR3 reads TGTGCCAGCAGCTTAGTCGGGGATTATAATTCACCCCTCCACTTT. Protein product: CASSLVGDYNSPLHF.

V usage is TRBV7-3 and J usage is TRBJ2-7, with 9 bases lining up with TRBD2. This CDR3 region has 17 residues. The ends lost 5 bases at V and 5 bases at J; junction bases unmatched: 16. Germline-derived CDR1 and CDR2 are SGHTA and FQGTGA. The CDR3 reads CASSVDGLPAGGHEQYF. The CDR3 nucleotides read TGTGCCAGCAGCGTAGACGGATTACCAGCGGGAGGCCACGAGCAGTACTTC.

The V gene is TRBV5-8, the J gene TRBJ1-6; D possibly corresponds to TRBD1 (5 bases). Germline CDR1 and CDR2: SGHTS and YDEGEE. The CDR3 has 14 residues. V was clipped by 0 bases and J by 7 bases, with 8 bases between them. The CDR3 sequence is CASSLGRVNSPLHF. The CDR3 DNA follows: TGTGCCAGCAGCTTGGGCAGGGTGAATTCACCCCTCCACTTT. Variable domain in full (rest from reference TRBV5-8 and TRBJ1-6): EAGVTQSPTHLIKTRGQQATLRCSPISGHTSVYWYQQALGLGLQFLLWYDEGEERNRGNFPPRFSGRQFPNYSSELNVNALELEDSALYLCASSLGRVNSPLHFGNGTRLTVT.

J is TRBJ2-3 and V is TRBV7-9; D remains ambiguous. The CDR3 spans 12 residues. Germline CDR1 SEHNR, CDR2 FQNEAQ (reference sequence). The germline V and J ends were trimmed by 10 bases and 4 bases, with 12 bases remaining between them. Here the CDR3 reads CATSLISDTQYF. The CDR3 bases are TGTGCCACCTCCCTGATTTCAGATACGCAGTATTTT.

This clonotype was recorded many times. V usage is TRBV11-2 and J usage is TRBJ2-7, with D perhaps given as TRBD1 or TRBD2 (5 bases each). The CDR3 covers 15 residues. The V and J ends lost 4 bases and 2 bases respectively, with 15 bases between them. Germline CDR1 and CDR2: SGHAT and FQNNGV. CDR3 sequence (DNA): TGTGCCAGCAGCTCCGGGACGGATGTTACCTACGAGCAGTACTTC. It encodes CASSSGTDVTYEQYF.

This clonotype was found a few times. The gene calls are TRBV18 and TRBJ2-2; 9 nucleotides align to TRBD2. V trimming: 0 bases; J trimming: 0 bases; junction bases outside the gene matches: 5. CDR1 is KGHSH and CDR2 is LQKENI in the germline V gene. This CDR3 comprises 18 residues. The CDR3 sequence is CASSPPNSGSPNTGELFF. The CDR3 DNA reads as TGTGCCAGCTCACCACCGAATAGCGGGAGCCCGAACACCGGGGAGCTGTTTTTT.

This clonotype was seen ten or more times. The chain joins TRBV28 to TRBJ1-1; the match to TRBD1 covers 8 bases. The CDR3 length is 15 residues. Germline loops: CDR1 MDHEN, CDR2 SYDVKM. The V and J ends lost 3 bases and 6 bases, in that order; junction bases with no gene match: 9. In nucleotides, the CDR3 is TGTGCCAGCAGTTTCTCGGACAGGGAAGTCCCTGAAGCTTTCTTT. This gives the protein CASSFSDREVPEAFF.

This clonotype was counted only a few times. V gene TRBV28 combines with J gene TRBJ1-2; 8 positions match TRBD1. The CDR3 has 11 residues. V was clipped by 10 bases and J by 5 bases; unmatched bases: 3. In germline, CDR1 is MDHEN, CDR2 SYDVKM. CDR3 in DNA: TGTGCCACGCAGGGGGCTTATGGCTACACCTTC. This translates into CATQGAYGYTF.

The sample holds many counts of this clonotype. The CDR3 loop reads CAIRGSNSYEQYF. The CDR3, as DNA: TGTGCCATCAGGGGTAGTAATTCCTACGAGCAGTACTTC. This rearrangement joins TRBV28 to TRBJ2-7; maybe TRBD1 (6 bases). The V end lost 10 bases, the J end lost 1 base, and 14 bases lay between the germline ends. Per the germline V gene, CDR1 is MDHEN and CDR2 is SYDVKM. This CDR3 has 13 amino acids.